The 4 T cell receptor beta chains in this list originate from one sample, sequenced in a study of early stage breast cancer tumors listed by TCRdb under 2017. The library was generated by the immunoSEQ multiplex PCR assay. This immuneACCESS table, as held by TCRdb, lists in-frame sequences with V and J called but not all clones. Of the missing ones, under half trace to an unresolved V gene in checked studies; the others have no known cause. Counted in this sample were about 48,000 clones; roughly 83% of them appeared once. The ten top clones hold about 1.4% of the sample. The sample was blood. The receptors stem from a person between 50 and 60 years old with breast cancer.

This rearrangement joins TRBV18 to TRBJ2-6, with 10 positions matching TRBD1. Trimming took 4 bases from V and 0 from J; bases not matched to a gene: 9. The germline CDR1 and CDR2 sequences are KGHSH and LQKENI. The CDR3 is 19 amino acids. In DNA form, the CDR3 reads TGTGCCAGCTCACTGGGGCTCGGACAGGGGGTCTCTGGGGCCAACGTCCTGACTTTC. It is translated as CASSLGLGQGVSGANVLTF.

The V and J genes are TRBV28 and TRBJ2-7; D is ambiguous. The germline V gene has CDR1 MDHEN and CDR2 SYDVKM. This CDR3 comprises 13 residues. Trimming took off 1 base at V and 5 bases at J, with 9 bases between the two ends. CDR3 bases: TGTGCCAGCAGTTTATACGGGCGGAACGAGCAGTACTTC. Its protein is CASSLYGRNEQYF.

This clone was seen just once. The genes are TRBV19 and TRBJ2-7; 11 positions agree with TRBD2. This CDR3 spans 14 amino acids. CDR1 and CDR2 (germline): LNHDA, SQIVND (reference sequence). Germline trimming cut 1 base from V and 5 bases from J; bases unmatched to any gene: 1. The CDR3 region is CASSIVAGGDEQYF. The DNA for the CDR3 is TGTGCCAGTAGTATAGTAGCGGGAGGGGACGAGCAGTACTTC.

The chain has TRBV6-5 and TRBJ1-4; maybe TRBD1 (6 bases). The CDR3 is made up of 12 amino acids. In germline, CDR1 is MNHEY, CDR2 SVGAGI. V lost 8 bases to trimming and J lost 7 bases, with 11 bases between them. Here the CDR3 DNA reads TGTGCCAGCCGAGGGGGGTCTGAAAAACTGTTTTTT. Encoded protein: CASRGGSEKLFF.